Detailed here is one T cell receptor (beta chain). The antigen remains undetermined. The CDR3 extends over 14 amino acids. CDR1 MGHRA and CDR2 YSYEKL come from the germline V gene. V was clipped by 1 base and J by 1 base, with 8 bases between them. The repertoire was sequenced with immunoSEQ multiplex PCR; TCRdb's copy has only in-frame clones and lacks some. The table records 86,000 or so clones, just over 90% of them present only once. The data belong to a study of T cell responses to AZD1222 COVID-19 vaccine. Study findings and constraints: Repertoire sampling occurred only after the peak T cell response. Spike-specific TCRs gained breadth and depth after people received two AZD1222 doses. Reportedly, nearly half the spike-specific TCRs target unmutated variant regions. Researchers report vaccine-associated CD4 TCRs spanning spike, with dominance at 160-218 and 743-854.

This clonotype was obtained from an adult in good health. Sample: peripheral blood, taken on day 0 of MenACWY control vaccination. The J gene is TRBJ2-7, the V gene TRBV4-1; the D is unclear. The CDR3 here is CASSQVTASYEQYF. CDR3 DNA sequence: TGCGCCAGCAGCCAAGTTACAGCTTCCTACGAGCAGTACTTC.